This T cell receptor (beta chain) was captured by sequencing in a study of blood T cell repertoires in COVID-19. Study details: There were acute and convalescent COVID-19 samples, and they came from the United States, Italy and Spain. The cDNA or gDNA used as material had been derived from T cells, B-cell-depleted T cells, or PBMCs.

In germline, CDR1 is LNHDA, CDR2 SQIVND (reference sequence). Trimming stripped 4 bases from V and 0 bases from J, with 19 bases between. The CDR3 has 18 amino acids. Produced via immunoSEQ multiplex PCR; TCRdb's table is partial and in-frame only. The sample shows 270,000 or so clones, 86% of them seen only once. This sequence was found in a man aged 40-49 years with active or convalescent COVID-19. The rearrangement links TRBV19 to TRBJ2-1; D remains ambiguous. Source material: peripheral blood. The CDR3 DNA is TGTGCCAGTAGTACCGCCTCTATCCTTAATCCCTCCTACAATGAGCAGTTCTTC. Protein product: CASSTASILNPSYNEQFF.